This is a list of T cell receptor beta chains from one sample in a study of blood T cell repertoires in COVID-19. This table comes from immunoSEQ multiplex PCR, and its TCRdb copy is limited to in-frame clones, with some not included. The table lists 150,000 to 200,000 clones, around 85% of them singletons. What was sequenced was peripheral blood. The receptors were gathered from a woman aged 65 to 85 with acute or convalescent COVID-19. The conserved cysteine and the conserved F or W are not part of the CDR3 here. Clone size is shown for a subset of rows, as once, few, many or a class of expanded clone.

TRBV19	TRBJ1-3	.	ASSIGQSGNTIY
TRBV6-2/TRBV6-3	TRBJ1-1	.	ASSLLDGGTEAF
TRBV9	TRBJ2-1	.	ASSPWLGGVNEQF
TRBV2	TRBJ1-1	.	ASIARGGTEAF
TRBV2	TRBJ2-7	.	ASTDRAVHEQY
TRBV3-1/TRBV3-2	TRBJ1-2	.	ASSQRPGNYGYT
TRBV19	TRBJ1-5	.	ASRDSYNQPQH
TRBV6-2/TRBV6-3	TRBJ2-1	.	ASSWGEVAGRGLVGEQF
TRBV2	TRBJ2-7	.	ASSPGTGTYEQY
TRBV7-3	TRBJ2-1	.	ASSKAGLAGANEQF
TRBV30	TRBJ2-7	.	AWSVLRQSYEQY
TRBV5-6	TRBJ1-1	.	ASSLRWGHLNTEAF
TRBV3-1/TRBV3-2	TRBJ2-1	.	ASSHVRQGLGNEQF
TRBV5-1	TRBJ1-1	once	ASSYGQKNTEAF
TRBV2	TRBJ2-1	once	ASSEGGGLNEQF
TRBV7-8	TRBJ1-1	.	ASSSARLFTEAF
TRBV28	TRBJ1-1	.	ASSLQGAPNTEAF
TRBV7-2	TRBJ1-3	.	ASSLVAGGSNTIY
TRBV12-3/TRBV12-4	TRBJ2-5	.	ASSFSSETQY
TRBV19	TRBJ2-1	.	ASSPGQTQRNHNEQF
TRBV12-3/TRBV12-4	TRBJ1-2	few	ASSATGRHGYT
TRBV28	TRBJ1-1	.	ASSSGGTGATEAF
TRBV10-3	TRBJ2-5	.	AISESGTSGETQY
TRBV2	TRBJ1-5	.	ASSFDQGGGQPQH
TRBV24-1	TRBJ2-2	.	ATSDSGSVTGELF
TRBV19	TRBJ2-1	.	ASSLRGTSYNEQF
TRBV19	TRBJ1-2	.	ASSIAGGDGYT
TRBV30	TRBJ2-2	.	AWSVGNTNTGELF
TRBV4-1	TRBJ2-1	.	ASSHLEGANEQF
TRBV7-2	TRBJ1-3	.	ASSLSDRGFGNTIY
TRBV6-6	TRBJ2-5	.	ASSYAGAEETQY
TRBV5-1	TRBJ2-1	.	ASSWTSGGHNEQF
TRBV18	TRBJ2-3	.	ASSLPGARGTDTQY
TRBV9	TRBJ2-5	.	ASSDPGARDSLRETQY
TRBV9	TRBJ1-1	.	ASSVGGEGNTEAF
TRBV18	TRBJ2-2	.	ASSPPATSGTGELF
TRBV7-9	TRBJ2-7	.	ASRLQGAYEQY
TRBV6-5	TRBJ1-2	.	ASSYSRWTGRYGYT
TRBV9	TRBJ2-7	.	ASSPGTGAYEQY
TRBV29-1	TRBJ2-7	.	SVEVGQGYEQY
TRBV19	TRBJ1-1	.	ASSLRTGGTRTNTEAF
TRBV3-1/TRBV3-2	TRBJ2-1	.	ASSRRVAGGLDEQF
TRBV19	TRBJ1-1	.	ASSTHRMVNTEAF
TRBV19	TRBJ1-5	.	ASSIYHKVSNQPQH
TRBV27	TRBJ2-3	.	ASSLGDRGTDTQY
TRBV28	TRBJ1-2	.	ASSLAGTNYGYT
TRBV7-9	TRBJ1-2	.	ASSLATGFDYGYT
TRBV12-5	TRBJ1-1	few	ASGLTGGNTEAF
TRBV6-1	TRBJ2-1	.	ASSSGQGRGNEQF
TRBV3-1/TRBV3-2	TRBJ1-1	.	ASSQVPGNTEAF